A selection of T cell receptor beta chains follows, all from one sample in a study of blood T cell repertoires in COVID-19. Method: immunoSEQ multiplex PCR; TCRdb's copy keeps in-frame clones and lacks some. The sample shows roughly 200,000 clones, less than 85% of them seen only once. The sample consisted of peripheral blood. The receptors originated from a woman in her 70s with acute or convalescent COVID-19. Each CDR3 is given without its conserved first and last residue.

TRBJ1-2,TRBV24-1,ATRQGQGDDGYT
TRBJ2-6,TRBV7-8,ASRWDRGLSGANVLT
TRBJ2-1,TRBV10-1,ASSSYAYNEQF
TRBJ2-7,TRBV5-1,ASSFGATYEQY
TRBJ2-5,TRBV27,ASSARGLAQETQY
TRBJ1-6,TRBV6-2/TRBV6-3,ASSYSTGSNNSPLH
TRBJ2-3,TRBV29-1,SVEFTGGADTQY
TRBJ2-2,TRBV5-1,ASSLGVGGTGELF
TRBJ1-5,TRBV19,ASNRGSNQPQH
TRBJ1-1,TRBV29-1,SVEHGYTEAF
TRBJ2-7,TRBV6-5,ASSNSGQATYEQY
TRBJ2-5,TRBV11-3,ASSSGSGWEETQY
TRBJ2-1,TRBV29-1,STRGGGPDEQF
TRBJ1-6,TRBV19,ASSIGYNSPLH
TRBJ2-1,TRBV28,ASRLAVRAYNEQF
TRBJ2-3,TRBV5-1,ASSLDQLQY
TRBJ2-5,TRBV7-8,ASSPSGVKETQY
TRBJ1-6,TRBV5-6,ASSRMDRVNNSPLH
TRBJ2-3,TRBV5-1,ASSLGGQLTDTQY
TRBJ2-1,TRBV9,ASSVGTNPSNEQF
TRBJ1-6,TRBV9,ASSVSQGDSPLH
TRBJ1-2,TRBV4-2,ASSQGVVTGIGDYGYT
TRBJ1-2,TRBV4-1,ASSQVGHTGEGYGYT
TRBJ2-7,TRBV5-1,ASSLVLAGGSEQY
TRBJ2-4,TRBV24-1,ATSDRQATWAKNIQY
TRBJ2-5,TRBV12-5,ASGVSGVGTQY
TRBJ1-1,TRBV3-1/TRBV3-2,ASSQGTIAEAF
TRBJ2-5,TRBV19,ASSPSGVQETQY
TRBJ1-1,TRBV10-1,ASSDGQKETNTEAF
TRBJ1-2,TRBV10-2,ASSESALRGYT
TRBJ2-1,TRBV5-1,ASSLGLAGGPHEQF
TRBJ1-2,TRBV9,ASSVDREVGGYT
TRBJ1-1,TRBV27,ASSYSWNTEAF
TRBJ1-6,TRBV3-1/TRBV3-2,ASSRDSNPSPLH
TRBJ1-4,TRBV27,ASSLAGGFNEKLF
TRBJ1-5,TRBV30,AFEGGFNQPQH
TRBJ1-2,TRBV6-5,ASHSQGDYGYT
TRBJ2-5,TRBV2,ASSRGQTQETQY
TRBJ1-1,TRBV6-5,ASRIDRATEAF
TRBJ2-7,TRBV19,ASSARTGTYEQY
TRBJ2-3,TRBV7-6,ASSLQDRAASTDTQY
TRBJ1-4,TRBV30,AWSPPGQIDEKLF